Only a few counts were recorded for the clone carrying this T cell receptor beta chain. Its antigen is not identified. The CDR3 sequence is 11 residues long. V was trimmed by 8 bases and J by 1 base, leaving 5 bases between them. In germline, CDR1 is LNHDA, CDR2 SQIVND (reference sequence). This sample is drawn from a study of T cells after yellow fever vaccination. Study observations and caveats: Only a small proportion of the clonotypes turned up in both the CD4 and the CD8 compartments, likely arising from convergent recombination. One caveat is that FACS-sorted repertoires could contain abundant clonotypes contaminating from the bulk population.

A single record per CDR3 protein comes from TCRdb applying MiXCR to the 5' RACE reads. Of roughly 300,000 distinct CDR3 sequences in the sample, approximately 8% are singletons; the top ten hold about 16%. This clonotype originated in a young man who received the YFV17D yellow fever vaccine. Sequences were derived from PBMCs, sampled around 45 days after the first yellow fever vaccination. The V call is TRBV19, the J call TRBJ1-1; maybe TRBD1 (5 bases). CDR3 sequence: CASGGNTEAFF. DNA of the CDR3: TGTGCCAGTGGGGGGAACACTGAAGCTTTCTTT.